These 19 T cell receptor beta chains were sequenced from one sample in a study of shared clonotypes between healthy human individuals (dated by TCRdb to 2020 to 2022). Libraries were constructed by the immunoSEQ multiplex PCR assay. TCRdb's version of the immuneACCESS table is confined to in-frame rearrangements and falls short of the full clone set. An unresolved V gene accounts for under half of the shortfall where checked; the remainder is of unknown origin. In this sample the table shows some 2 million clones, about 95% of which occur a single time. 0.1% to 0.15% of the sample lies in the top ten. Material: naive CD4+ T cells sorted from blood. Interpreted using the paper, the cell subset or site label stands for: CD45RA+ positively selected. Receptors were obtained from a man between 18 and 35 years old in good health.

The V gene is TRBV2, the J gene TRBJ2-1, with unresolved D. The CDR3 covers 11 residues. The ends were cut back, 8 bases at V and 12 bases at J, with 14 bases in the middle. The V gene's germline CDR1 is SNHLY and CDR2 FYNNEI. This CDR3 reads CASAVGVGQFF. The CDR3 coding sequence is TGTGCCAGCGCTGTCGGCGTCGGGCAGTTCTTC.

The rearrangement joins TRBV2 to TRBJ1-2; D uncertain. The CDR3 length is 13 residues. CDR1 is SNHLY and CDR2 is FYNNEI in the germline V gene. V was clipped by 8 bases and J by 4 bases, with 14 bases between them. The CDR3 reads CASPGAGGYGYTF. For the CDR3, the DNA is TGTGCCAGCCCTGGAGCAGGCGGCTATGGCTACACCTTC.

A remark on this clone: The same CDR3 also results from other DNA sequences found in this sample. This chain uses TRBV30 with TRBJ1-6, with D possibly TRBD1 on 6 matching bases. The V end lost 1 base, the J end lost 8 bases, and 9 bases lay between the germline ends. The CDR3 length is 13 residues. Germline V gene lookup returns CDR1 GTSNPN and CDR2 SVGIG (reference sequence). The CDR3 DNA reads as TGTGCCTGGAGTGACAGGGTTGATTCACCCCTCCACTTT. Protein sequence: CAWSDRVDSPLHF.

With regard to this clone: Other DNA sequences within the sample encode an identical CDR3. The chain joins TRBV5-1 to TRBJ1-4, with 8 bases aligning to TRBD1. Per germline, CDR1 SGHRS and CDR2 YFSETQ. The CDR3 totals 14 residues. J lost 5 bases, V lost 3 bases, and 3 bases had no gene match. The CDR3 region has the DNA TGCGCCAGCAGCTCCGGGACAGGCAATGAAAAACTGTTTTTT. Amino acids: CASSSGTGNEKLFF. The variable domain in full, completed from reference TRBV5-1 and TRBJ1-4, reads KAGVTQTPRYLIKTRGQQVTLSCSPISGHRSVSWYQQTPGQGLQFLFEYFSETQRNKGNFPGRFSGRQFSNSRSEMNVSTLELGDSALYLCASSSGTGNEKLFFGSGTQLSVL.

The chain has TRBV29-1 and TRBJ1-1, with D perhaps TRBD1 (6 bases). Trimming left V 8 bases short and J 5 bases short, with 18 bases between. Germline CDR1 SQVTM, CDR2 ANQGSEA. The CDR3 extends over 13 amino acids. CDR3 bases: TGCAGCACTCTACAGGGAGTCGGGACTGAAGCTTTCTTT. It codes for CSTLQGVGTEAFF.

V usage is TRBV5-5 and J usage is TRBJ1-2; 7 nucleotides align to TRBD1. The V gene's germline CDR1 is SGHKS and CDR2 YYEKEE (reference sequence). With V trimmed by 3 bases and J by 8 bases, 13 bases remained unmatched. The CDR3 has 15 residues. The CDR3 protein is CASSSWGQQASGYTF. The CDR3 DNA reads TGTGCCAGCAGCTCCTGGGGACAGCAGGCGTCGGGCTACACCTTC.

A word on this clone: Germline and junction disagree at one end, which may indicate a read error. This chain connects TRBV9 to TRBJ2-5, with 10 bases fitting TRBD2. Germline assignment: CDR1 SGDLS and CDR2 YYNGEE. The CDR3 runs 13 residues. CDR3 residues: CASTVAGGGTQYF. In DNA, the CDR3 is TGTGCCAGCACCGTAGCGGGGGGTGGGACCCAGTACTTC.

V gene TRBV5-1 combines with J gene TRBJ2-5; D gene uncertain. The J call may be in error: the DNA end matches TRBJ2-7 better. This CDR3 spans 16 amino acids. The V gene's germline CDR1 is SGHRS and CDR2 YFSETQ. The CDR3 nucleotides are TGCGCCAGCAGCTTGGACCTCAGTGCTCGGTCCTACGAGCAGTACTTC. Amino acids: CASSLDLSARSYEQYF.

The V call is TRBV15, the J call TRBJ2-7, with 11 bases matching TRBD2. The CDR3 covers 15 residues. V lost 9 bases, J lost 5 bases, and 12 bases stayed unmatched. Per germline, CDR1 LNHNV and CDR2 YYDKDF (reference sequence). For the CDR3, the DNA is TGTGCCACTACAATAGCGGGAGGGCCTCATGACGAGCAGTACTTC. Translated, it gives CATTIAGGPHDEQYF.

The chain links TRBV29-1 to TRBJ2-7, with TRBD1 matching 9 bases. The germline gives CDR1 SQVTM, CDR2 ANQGSEA. Trimming took 3 bases from V and 0 from J; bases not matched to a gene: 3. This CDR3 is 14 amino acids long. CDR3 DNA sequence: TGCAGCGTTGACCTGGGACAGGGCTCCTACGAGCAGTACTTC. Encoded protein: CSVDLGQGSYEQYF.

The chain links TRBV11-2 to TRBJ2-7, with D maybe TRBD2 (6 bases). Germline V gives CDR1 SGHAT, CDR2 FQNNGV. This CDR3 has 15 amino acids. V shed 0 bases and J shed 1 base, with 10 bases lying between them. CDR3 DNA sequence: TGTGCCAGCAGCTTAGACGGACTAACTTCCTACGAGCAGTACTTC. This encodes CASSLDGLTSYEQYF.

V and J are TRBV19 and TRBJ1-2; 9 bases are a match to TRBD1. Germline lookup yields CDR1 LNHDA and CDR2 SQIVND (reference sequence). The length of the CDR3 is 13 residues. With 5 bases clipped from V and 8 bases from J, the junction kept 6 bases outside the gene matches. CDR3 sequence (DNA): TGTGCCAGTAGTCGTGACAGGGGGAAGGGCTACACCTTC. It specifies CASSRDRGKGYTF. Using reference TRBV19 and TRBJ1-2 for the parts outside the CDR3, the full variable domain is DGGITQSPKYLFRKEGQNVTLSCEQNLNHDAMYWYRQDPGQGLRLIYYSQIVNDFQKGDIAEGYSVSREKKESFPLTVTSAQKNPTAFYLCASSRDRGKGYTFGSGTRLTVV.

CDR3 region: CAWSRQGNQHF. In DNA form, the CDR3 reads TGTGCCTGGAGTAGACAGGGGAACCAGCATTTT. The chain uses TRBV30 and TRBJ1-5; TRBD1 agrees at 8 bases. CDR3 length equals 11 residues. Unmatched junction bases numbered 3, after V lost 2 bases and J lost 12 bases. Germline V lookup: CDR1 GTSNPN, CDR2 SVGIG (reference sequence).

J is TRBJ2-3 and V is TRBV30; TRBD1 matches 7 bases. CDR1 and CDR2 (germline): GTSNPN, SVGIG (reference sequence). This CDR3 is built from 13 residues. V shed 6 bases and J 4 bases; nucleotides not matched to a gene: 7. CDR3 protein: CACTIQGPDTQYF. CDR3 in DNA: TGTGCCTGTACCATACAGGGGCCAGATACGCAGTATTTT.

The rearrangement joins TRBV6-5 to TRBJ1-2; 9 bases are shared with TRBD1. The germline CDR1 and CDR2 sequences are MNHEY and SVGAGI. V dropped 6 bases and J dropped 4; count of bases not matched to a gene: 6. The CDR3 is 14 residues long. CDR3 DNA: TGTGCCAGCAGACCCGGGACAGGGATCTATGGCTACACCTTC. This gives the protein CASRPGTGIYGYTF.

The rearrangement joins TRBV5-4 to TRBJ1-4, with 7 bases identical to TRBD1. The J segment lost 8 bases and the V segment lost 0 bases, leaving 10 bases of the junction unmatched. Germline loops: CDR1 SGHNT, CDR2 YYREEE (reference sequence). The CDR3 has 16 residues. In DNA, the CDR3 is TGTGCCAGCAGCTTGGCCTCAGACAGGGTCGGCGAAAAACTGTTTTTT. It is translated as CASSLASDRVGEKLFF.

This chain connects TRBV11-2 to TRBJ2-7; D gene uncertain. Trimming left V 5 bases short and J 2 bases short, with 7 bases between. CDR3 length: 12 residues. Germline V gene sequence: CDR1 SGHAT, CDR2 FQNNGV. The CDR3 DNA is TGTGCCAGCAGCATTACAGCCTACGAGCAGTACTTC. Encoded protein: CASSITAYEQYF.

The gene calls are TRBV10-2 and TRBJ1-1; D unresolved. Trimming left V 7 bases short and J 3 bases short, with 18 bases between. The length of the CDR3 is 15 residues. Germline V gives CDR1 WSHSY, CDR2 SAAADI. The CDR3 DNA follows: TGCGCCAGCAAGTTTGGGGAGGTCTTGCACACTGAAGCTTTCTTT. It translates to CASKFGEVLHTEAFF.

This CDR3 reads CASSTPFSHYEQYF. Written as DNA, the CDR3 is TGTGCCAGCAGTACACCTTTCTCGCACTACGAGCAGTACTTC. This chain links TRBV6-5 with TRBJ2-7; D remains unclear. V was cut by 5 bases and J by 3 bases, with 14 bases left in between. The V gene's germline CDR1 is MNHEY and CDR2 SVGAGI. CDR3 size: 14 residues.